The 9 T cell receptor beta chains listed next were all sequenced from one sample in a study of blood T cell repertoires in COVID-19. Sequenced by immunoSEQ multiplex PCR; TCRdb stores in-frame clones only, minus some. The data contain over 200,000 clones, about 88% of them seen just once; the ten biggest clones take up around 4%. Sequencing was carried out using PBMCs or T cells enriched from blood (not recorded which). These receptors came from a woman in her twenties or thirties who had been exposed to COVID-19.

There are a few counts of this clone. This chain uses TRBV7-2 with TRBJ1-2; 7 bases fit TRBD1. CDR1 is SGHTA and CDR2 is FQGNSA in the germline V gene. This CDR3 contains 14 residues. Trimming at V came to 1 base and at J to 6 bases, leaving 5 bases not matched to a gene. CDR3 nucleotides: TGTGCCAGCAGCTTAGGGCGGACAGGTGATGGCTACACCTTC. Its translation is CASSLGRTGDGYTF.

This clone was seen a few times. This rearrangement joins TRBV4-1 to TRBJ1-4; 7 bases map to TRBD1. With V trimmed by 3 bases and J by 4 bases, 2 bases remained unmatched. Germline assignment: CDR1 MGHRA and CDR2 YSYEKL. The CDR3 totals 14 residues. Written as DNA, the CDR3 is TGCGCCAGCAGCCACCGGGACAGTAATGAAAAACTGTTTTTT. Its translation: CASSHRDSNEKLFF.

The chain has TRBV6-5 and TRBJ2-7, with D perhaps matching TRBD1 (7 bases). This CDR3 is 14 amino acids long. V was pared by 5 bases and J by 0 bases, with 11 bases between. The V gene's germline CDR1 is MNHEY and CDR2 SVGAGI. CDR3 nucleotides: TGTGCCAGCAGTCCCAGGGGGGCCTCCTACGAGCAGTACTTC. It specifies CASSPRGASYEQYF.

This chain connects TRBV11-3 to TRBJ2-2; possible D gene TRBD1, 5 bases. Deletions cut 2 bases from V and 2 bases from J, with 9 bases between. The CDR3 is 15 residues long. Germline loops: CDR1 SGHNT, CDR2 YENEEA. As DNA, the CDR3 is TGTGCCAGCAGCTTACAGGGCAGAAACACCGGGGAGCTGTTTTTT. Its translation is CASSLQGRNTGELFF.

The genes are TRBV3-1 (or the pseudogene TRBV3-2) and TRBJ1-1; D might be TRBD1 (5 bases). The CDR3 spans 15 residues. Per germline, CDR1 LGHDT and CDR2 YNNKEL (reference sequence). V shed 4 bases and J shed 0 bases, with 12 bases lying between them. The CDR3 nucleotides read TGTGCCAGCAGCCTGCCCAGGGAAATGAACACTGAAGCTTTCTTT. As protein: CASSLPREMNTEAFF.

In this sample, this clone turned up a few times. The CDR3, as DNA: TGTGCCAGCAACCCCGAGGAGACCTCGGACTCCTACAATGAGCAGTTCTTC. Its protein product is CASNPEETSDSYNEQFF. The V gene is TRBV21-1, the J gene TRBJ2-1; the table's D call, TRBD2, has no DNA check behind it. TRBV21-1 is an annotated pseudogene. The CDR3 has 17 residues.

The rearrangement joins TRBV6-5 to TRBJ2-2; a weak D match, TRBD1 (5 bases). With 0 bases removed from V and 0 bases from J, the gap between germline ends came to 8 bases. Germline V gene sequence: CDR1 MNHEY, CDR2 SVGAGI. This CDR3 spans 16 amino acids. CDR3 DNA sequence: TGTGCCAGCAGTTACTCTCCAGGGCCGAACACCGGGGAGCTGTTTTTT. Its translation is CASSYSPGPNTGELFF.

V usage is TRBV7-6 and J usage is TRBJ1-5; maybe TRBD1 (5 bases). The CDR3 runs to 17 residues. V lost 1 base and J lost 4, with 17 bases in between. The V gene's germline CDR1 is SGHVS and CDR2 FNYEAQ. CDR3 residues: CASSLVESRGGNQPQHF. In DNA form, the CDR3 reads TGTGCCAGCAGCTTAGTTGAATCAAGGGGTGGGAATCAGCCCCAGCATTTT.

The rearrangement joins TRBV24-1 to TRBJ2-2; D might be TRBD1 (5 bases). Germline V gives CDR1 KGHDR, CDR2 SFDVKD. The CDR3 contains 14 residues. V lost 5 bases, J lost 4 bases, and 10 bases lay in between. The CDR3: CATSAGISTGELFF. The DNA of the CDR3 is TGTGCCACCAGTGCAGGGATATCCACCGGGGAGCTGTTTTTT.